These 12 T cell receptor beta chains came from one sample sequenced in a study of shared clonotypes between healthy human individuals. Sequencing was performed with immunoSEQ multiplex PCR; in TCRdb, only in-frame clones are kept and a portion is missing. The data show roughly 1 million clones, approximately 70% seen once. Sequenced: memory CD4+ T cells sorted from blood. Described subset: CD45RA-negative fraction. The receptors originated from a man between 18 and 29 years old in good health.

The J gene is TRBJ2-7, the V gene TRBV2, with 8 bases identical to TRBD1. The ends lost 7 bases at V and 2 bases at J; junction bases unmatched: 1. The CDR3 totals 12 residues. The germline V gene has CDR1 SNHLY and CDR2 FYNNEI. The CDR3 here is CASNRGAYEQYF. CDR3 DNA: TGTGCCAGCAACAGGGGGGCCTACGAGCAGTACTTC.

This chain connects TRBV7-2 to TRBJ1-4; the match to TRBD1 covers 10 bases. The CDR3 extends over 16 amino acids. The trim removed 5 bases at V and 8 bases at J, leaving 11 bases unmatched. Germline V CDR1 and CDR2: SGHTA, FQGNSA. The CDR3 sequence: CASSGGQGGLREKLFF. The CDR3 coding sequence is TGTGCCAGCAGCGGAGGACAGGGGGGGTTACGAGAAAAACTGTTTTTT. Drawing the rest from reference TRBV7-2 and TRBJ1-4, the complete variable domain is GAGVSQSPSNKVTEKGKDVELRCDPISGHTALYWYRQSLGQGLEFLIYFQGNSAPDKSGLPSDRFSAERTGGSVSTLTIQRTQQEDSAVYLCASSGGQGGLREKLFFGSGTQLSVL.

To note about this clone: The sample contains more than one DNA sequence encoding this CDR3. The chain recombines TRBV11-2 with TRBJ2-6; D gene unclear. Germline CDR1 is SGHAT and CDR2 is FQNNGV. This CDR3 is built from 14 residues. V dropped 1 base and J dropped 1 base, with 2 bases sitting between them. Here the CDR3 DNA reads TGTGCCAGCAGCTTAGCGTCTGGGGCCAACGTCCTGACTTTC. Translated, it gives CASSLASGANVLTF.

The CDR3 bases are TGCAGCGTTGAAGATTGGAGGGGCCGTACAGAAAAACTGTTTTTT. This sequence encodes CSVEDWRGRTEKLFF. V usage is TRBV29-1 and J usage is TRBJ1-4; a possible D gene is TRBD1 (5 bases). Germline V gene lookup returns CDR1 SQVTM and CDR2 ANQGSEA. V gave up 0 bases and J gave up 8 bases, with 16 bases separating them. The CDR3 spans 15 residues.

The chain employs TRBV5-1 and TRBJ2-1, with 9 bases lining up with TRBD2. Trimming removed 7 bases from V and 4 bases from J; junction bases left unmatched: 6. CDR1 is SGHRS, CDR2 YFSETQ, per germline. The CDR3 is 14 amino acids. CDR3 protein: CASRLAEVYNEQFF. In DNA form, the CDR3 reads TGCGCCAGCCGACTAGCGGAAGTATACAATGAGCAGTTCTTC.

This clone appeared a few times. The rearrangement joins TRBV6-1 to TRBJ1-2; D unclear. Looked up from germline, CDR1 is MNHNS and CDR2 is SASEGT. Trimming removed 5 bases at V and 3 bases at J, with 7 bases between. The CDR3 has 12 amino acids. Here the CDR3 DNA reads TGTGCCAGCAGTATGGGGTACTATGGCTACACCTTC. Protein product: CASSMGYYGYTF.

The CDR3 spells CAWSVGLYNGELFF. In DNA, the CDR3 is TGTGCCTGGAGTGTCGGGCTATATAACGGGGAGCTGTTTTTT. The J gene is TRBJ2-2, the V gene TRBV30; unclear D gene. Germline V gene data show CDR1 as GTSNPN and CDR2 as SVGIG (reference sequence). This CDR3 comprises 14 residues. The V end was cut by 0 bases, the J end by 7 bases, with 12 bases between.

This rearrangement joins TRBV7-2 to TRBJ1-1; D unresolved. The CDR3 has 14 residues. Germline CDR1 reads SGHTA; CDR2 reads FQGNSA. The V and J ends lost 1 base and 1 base respectively, with 7 bases between them. The CDR3 bases are TGTGCCAGCAGCTTAGTTCCAGCGAACACTGAAGCTTTCTTT. Amino acids: CASSLVPANTEAFF.

The rearrangement uses TRBV28 and TRBJ2-1; a weak D match, TRBD2 (6 bases). Germline loops: CDR1 MDHEN, CDR2 SYDVKM. CDR3 length: 12 amino acids. The germline V and J ends were trimmed by 7 bases and 15 bases, with 19 bases remaining between them. CDR3 residues: CASTGTPGLAFF. CDR3 nucleotide sequence: TGTGCCAGCACAGGGACTCCGGGATTGGCGTTCTTC.

The chain joins TRBV28 to TRBJ1-4; maybe TRBD1 (6 bases). The CDR3 covers 15 residues. Germline V gene data show CDR1 as MDHEN and CDR2 as SYDVKM. The V end was cut by 3 bases, the J end by 5 bases, with 13 bases between. The CDR3 sequence is CASSFGAGANEKLFF. In DNA form, the CDR3 reads TGTGCCAGCAGTTTTGGGGCAGGGGCAAATGAAAAACTGTTTTTT.

Many counts were recorded for this clone. The chain has TRBV6-4 and TRBJ1-6, with a possible D match to TRBD1 (5 bases). V was trimmed by 7 bases and J by 5 bases, leaving 21 bases between them. Looked up from germline, CDR1 is MRHNA and CDR2 is SNTAGT. This CDR3 region has 17 residues. The CDR3 region has the DNA TGTGCCAGCACTACCGGGGCGGGGCGAGGGCATAATTCACCCCTCCACTTT. Its protein is CASTTGAGRGHNSPLHF.

This sequence joins TRBV2 and TRBJ1-2, with D unclear. The length of the CDR3 is 11 residues. The germline gives CDR1 SNHLY, CDR2 FYNNEI. Trimming pared 3 bases from V and 12 bases from J, leaving 11 bases between. CDR3: CASSDRTANTF. The CDR3 coding sequence is TGTGCCAGCAGTGATCGTACAGCGAACACCTTC. The complete variable domain, with remaining parts taken from reference TRBV2 and TRBJ1-2, reads EPEVTQTPSHQVTQMGQEVILRCVPISNHLYFYWYRQILGQKVEFLVSFYNNEISEKSEIFDDQFSVERPDGSNFTLKIRSTKLEDSAMYFCASSDRTANTFGSGTRLTVV.